This T cell receptor (beta chain) was captured in a study of blood T cell repertoires in acute mononucleosis (TCRdb year 2020). Regarding the research as a whole: Acute-phase samples were taken within 2 weeks of symptom onset, representing the primary response. During acute infection, about 2.1% and 1.1% of blood CD8 T cells were made up of mean YVL-BR-specific and GLC-BM-specific cells, respectively. Mean blood EBV load was 3.5 to 4 log10 genome copies per million B cells during acute infection and 2 to 3 at convalescence.

The full study reports these points: Because only a fraction of each donor's blood was analyzed, sampling error might partly explain the low overlap between acute and convalescent clonotypes. With only a few donors in the cohort, group averages were based on very few individuals. Persistence into convalescence was observed for only 8% to 9.5% of unique acute clonotypes, yet most of the response was made up by these persisting clonotypes, and the remaining acute clonotypes were seemingly replaced by new diverse de novo clonotypes. For BRLF1 (YVL-BR), TCRalpha CDR3 motifs played a dominant role and TCRbeta a minimal role in TCR repertoire selection.

For TCR profiling, total RNA from no fewer than 9,000 sorted tetramer+ CD8 T cells was reverse transcribed into cDNA. CDR3 regions were amplified by PCR with primers annealing to V and J regions, adding unique molecular identifiers to track templates. TCRalpha and TCRbeta chains were profiled using the immunoSEQ platform, including its sequencing and error-correction standards. The authors processed their data as follows. Clonal copy numbers were corrected for sequencing and PCR errors, and CDR3s were defined per IMGT conventions. Analysis was limited to productive rearrangements and used immunoSEQ Analyzer versions 2.0 and 3.0, and gene-pairing frequencies were further processed in Microsoft Excel. V-J pairings were visualized as Circos plots, and CDR3 motifs were found with MEME plus a custom motifSearch program. The probability of generation of TCR sequences was calculated using the OLGA algorithm. A clonotype seen at both visits was called persistent, a clonotype seen only at the acute visit was called nonpersistent, and a clonotype seen only at convalescence was called de novo. A public TCR was defined as an amino acid clonotype used by more than one donor. TCRdb provides this immuneACCESS table in a form limited to in-frame rearrangements. Some clones are lacking; in checked studies, under half of them reflect an unresolved V gene, and why the rest are absent is not known. V, J and clone size are those of that table, while D and trimming were read from the DNA. The sample table holds approximately 2,000 clones, of which roughly 27% were seen once. The leading ten clones occupy roughly two thirds of the sample.

The germline V gene (reference sequence) provides CDR1 MNHEY and CDR2 SMNVEV. The CDR3 measures 12 amino acids from cysteine to phenylalanine. The entry retains the CDR3 DNA only, 36 bases that are in frame from base 1. V is cut back by 0 bases and J by 10 bases, with 0 bases in the junction unmatched. In the case of this clone: The sample holds no much larger clone one base away, and base qualities are not on file.

The sample's time point label, in plain terms: acute infectious mononucleosis, at clinical presentation within 2 weeks of symptom onset (visit 1). CD8 T cell responses to two immunodominant EBV epitopes, BRLF1 109 (YVL-BR) and BMLF1 280 (GLC-BM), were tracked in the study over primary infection. Primary EBV infection was indicated by a positive serum heterophile antibody test and EBV viral capsid antigen-specific IgM. Total CD8 T cells were first enriched from PBMCs by magnetic positive selection (MACS). A FACSAria III was used to sort live CD3+ CD8+ tetramer+ cells to a purity above 85%. A PE-conjugated tetramer loaded with the BRLF1 109-117 peptide was used to sort the cells. TCR repertoires of EBV epitope-specific CD8 T cells were deep-sequenced directly ex vivo after tetramer sorting, at acute infection and at convalescence. Three people aged roughly 18 to 29 with clinical acute infectious mononucleosis and laboratory evidence of primary EBV infection were used as donors. Heparinized peripheral blood was collected when donors presented clinically with mononucleosis symptoms and again about 6 months afterward. Ficoll-Paque density gradient centrifugation was used to isolate PBMCs.

The chain was built from TRBV27 and TRBJ2-1; 7 bases in between match TRBD2. The TCR comes from a young man with infectious mononucleosis caused by EBV. The material was EBV YVL epitope tetramer+ CD8+ T cells sorted from PBMCs, obtained during acute infectious mononucleosis. In the paper's terms, the cell subset or site label means: CD8 T cells binding a tetramer with EBV BRLF1 109-117 peptide (YVL-BR). This receptor has the CDR3 CASSLSGGEQFF. The sequenced DNA: TGTGCCAGCAGTTTATCGGGAGGGGAGCAGTTCTTC.